The next 32 T cell receptor beta chains were all read from a single sample in a study of T cell repertoires in cytomegalovirus infection. These TCRs' antigens remain unknown. TCRdb redid the calling of the reads with MiXCR, one entry per CDR3 protein. The sample lists more than 250,000 distinct CDR3 sequences; around 25% were seen once. The sequencing here drew on cultured PBMCs, taken from culture after CMV antigen stimulation. Receptor source: a human donor in good health (CMV status not recorded). Some clones in this sample may be carry-over from other donors' samples.

The chain has TRBV11-2 and TRBJ1-2; D is perhaps TRBD1 (6 bases). V lost 1 base, J lost 3 bases, and 15 bases lay in between. The CDR3 sequence is 16 residues long. Per the germline V gene, CDR1 is SGHAT and CDR2 is FQNNGV. CDR3 bases: TGTGCCAGCAGCTTAGGGGGGGGCCAACTCGACTATGGCTACACCTTC. It encodes CASSLGGGQLDYGYTF.

The chain joins TRBV19 to TRBJ2-2; 7 nucleotides align to TRBD2. V was pared by 7 bases and J by 2 bases, with 7 bases of the junction left unmatched. The V gene's germline CDR1 is LNHDA and CDR2 SQIVND (reference sequence). CDR3 length: 15 amino acids. The CDR3 DNA sequence: TGTGCCAGTACCACTGGCGGGAGAAACACCGGGGAGCTGTTTTTT. Its protein is CASTTGGRNTGELFF. Full variable domain (remainder filled in from reference TRBV19 and TRBJ2-2): DGGITQSPKYLFRKEGQNVTLSCEQNLNHDAMYWYRQDPGQGLRLIYYSQIVNDFQKGDIAEGYSVSREKKESFPLTVTSAQKNPTAFYLCASTTGGRNTGELFFGEGSRLTVL.

The chain joins TRBV6-2 or TRBV6-3 to TRBJ2-1; either TRBD1 or TRBD2 may fit D (5 bases each). V dropped 7 bases and J dropped 0 bases, with 10 bases sitting between them. Germline lookup yields CDR1 MNHEY and CDR2 SVGEGT. This CDR3 spans 14 amino acids. CDR3 loop: CASKGESSYNEQFF. DNA of the CDR3: TGTGCCAGCAAAGGGGAGAGCTCCTACAATGAGCAGTTCTTC.

The sample holds a few counts of this clonotype. The rearrangement joins TRBV11-3 to TRBJ2-7; D ambiguous. CDR1 is SGHNT, CDR2 YENEEA, per germline. V shed 3 bases and J shed 0 bases, with 6 bases lying between them. This CDR3 region has 13 residues. The DNA for the CDR3 is TGTGCCAGCAGCTTGGTGTACTCCTACGAGCAGTACGTC. Amino acid sequence: CASSLVYSYEQYV.

This chain links TRBV7-6 with TRBJ2-5; D remains unclear. This CDR3 comprises 16 residues. Germline values: CDR1 SGHVS, CDR2 FNYEAQ. V was cut by 4 bases and J by 5 bases, with 20 bases left in between. In DNA form, the CDR3 reads TGTGCCAGCAGCTCAAGGGTCGGAGTGGGGATGGAGACCCAGTACTTC. As protein: CASSSRVGVGMETQYF. Filled out from reference TRBV7-6 and TRBJ2-5, the complete variable domain reads GAGVSQSPRYKVTKRGQDVALRCDPISGHVSLYWYRQALGQGPEFLTYFNYEAQQDKSGLPNDRFSAERPEGSISTLTIQRTEQRDSAMYRCASSSRVGVGMETQYFGPGTRLLVL.

The J gene is TRBJ2-7, the V gene TRBV4-3, with 9 positions matching TRBD1. The germline V gene encodes CDR1 LGHNA and CDR2 YSLEER. The CDR3 contains 15 residues. Trimming at V came to 0 bases and at J to 6 bases, leaving 6 bases not matched to a gene. CDR3 sequence: CASSQELGTGIEQYF. The CDR3 DNA reads TGCGCCAGCAGCCAAGAATTAGGGACAGGGATCGAGCAGTACTTC.

The sample holds a few counts of this clonotype. The gene calls are TRBV11-2 and TRBJ2-5, with D perhaps matching TRBD1 (5 bases). Germline loops: CDR1 SGHAT, CDR2 FQNNGV. V was clipped by 0 bases and J by 2 bases, with 10 bases between them. The length of the CDR3 is 15 residues. The CDR3: CASSLDWSGQETQYF. For the CDR3, the DNA is TGTGCCAGCAGCTTAGATTGGTCAGGGCAAGAGACCCAGTACTTC.

The chain joins TRBV25-1 to TRBJ2-7; no clear D. The CDR3 contains 12 residues. The V gene lost 8 bases and the J gene lost 6 bases, with 14 bases spanning the gap. Germline values: CDR1 MGHDK, CDR2 SYGVNS. For the CDR3, the DNA is TGTGCCAGCCGGGTGGGGTACGGCGAGCAGTACTTC. Its translation: CASRVGYGEQYF.

The chain joins TRBV7-2 to TRBJ1-2, with 7 nucleotides matching TRBD1. V shed 5 bases, J shed 4 bases, and the junction held 7 bases outside the gene matches. This CDR3 contains 14 residues. Germline CDR1 SGHTA, CDR2 FQGNSA. The CDR3 bases are TGTGCCAGCAGCCGGCCGGGACAGATCTATGGCTACACCTTC. Its translation: CASSRPGQIYGYTF.

This clonotype was counted a single time. J is TRBJ2-1 and V is TRBV18, with a weak D call TRBD2 (6 bases). The CDR3 length is 18 residues. The germline V gene has CDR1 KGHSH and CDR2 LQKENI. The ends were cut back, 6 bases at V and 14 bases at J, with 35 bases in the middle. CDR3 amino acids: CASSDPQVIGSEGLREFF. The CDR3 DNA reads TGTGCCAGCTCGGACCCACAGGTCATCGGGTCGGAGGGGCTCCGGGAGTTCTTC.

This clonotype was counted a few times. The CDR3 loop is CASSSVSGENIQYF. Here the CDR3 DNA reads TGTGCCAGCTCATCGGTGTCAGGGGAAAACATTCAGTACTTC. The chain recombines TRBV18 with TRBJ2-4; possibly TRBD1 for D (6 bases). Trimming took 5 bases from V and 5 from J, leaving 13 bases between them. The CDR3 contains 14 residues. Germline CDR1 is KGHSH and CDR2 is LQKENI.

This clonotype was counted between two and nine times. V and J are TRBV7-2 and TRBJ2-3; TRBD2 aligns across 12 bases. The CDR3 sequence is 16 residues long. J lost 4 bases, V lost 1 base, and 3 bases had no gene match. Germline assignment: CDR1 SGHTA and CDR2 FQGNSA. The CDR3 nucleotides read TGTGCCAGCAGCTTAGAACTAGCGGGAGGTGCAGATACGCAGTATTTT. Translated, it gives CASSLELAGGADTQYF.

This clonotype was observed at least ten times. The rearrangement joins TRBV7-2 to TRBJ2-7, with TRBD2 matching 8 bases. The CDR3 extends over 16 amino acids. CDR1 is SGHTA, CDR2 FQGNSA, per germline. J was trimmed by 3 bases and V by 1 base; bases with no gene match: 8. The CDR3 DNA sequence: TGTGCCAGCAGCTTAGTAAGCGGGGGTCCTTTCTACGAGCAGTACTTC. Translated: CASSLVSGGPFYEQYF.

The V call is TRBV7-9, the J call TRBJ2-4; D call uncertain. The CDR3 runs 15 residues. Germline CDR1 and CDR2: SEHNR and FQNEAQ (reference sequence). The ends were cut back, 5 bases at V and 0 bases at J, with 11 bases in the middle. CDR3 amino acids: CASSRAELAKNIQYF. The CDR3 nucleotides are TGTGCCAGCAGCCGTGCAGAACTAGCCAAAAACATTCAGTACTTC.

The J gene is TRBJ2-7, the V gene TRBV18; D gene unclear. This CDR3 is 12 amino acids long. The germline gives CDR1 KGHSH, CDR2 LQKENI. Trimming stripped 3 bases from V and 3 bases from J, with 6 bases between. The CDR3 spells CASSPSNYEQYF. The CDR3 DNA sequence: TGTGCCAGCTCACCTTCGAACTACGAGCAGTACTTC.

This clonotype has only a few counts. The rearrangement joins TRBV27 to TRBJ2-2; tentative D call: TRBD2 (6 bases). In germline, CDR1 is MNHEY, CDR2 SMNVEV (reference sequence). There are 18 residues in the CDR3. V shed 5 bases and J shed 2 bases, with 21 bases lying between them. CDR3 coding DNA: TGTGCCAGCAGTCCCACTACCCCCATAGCGGTAAACACCGGGGAGCTGTTTTTT. Translating it yields CASSPTTPIAVNTGELFF.

The rearrangement uses TRBV7-8 and TRBJ2-4; D gene unclear. Between the trimmed V and J ends, which lost 2 bases and 0 bases, there was a span of 8 bases. CDR3 length equals 15 residues. Looked up from germline, CDR1 is SGHVS and CDR2 is FQNEAQ. CDR3 sequence reads: CASSLSRQAKNIQYF. CDR3 nucleotide sequence: TGTGCCAGCAGCTTATCAAGACAAGCCAAAAACATTCAGTACTTC.

The CDR3 here is CASSQIAGDRTGELFF. For the CDR3, the DNA is TGTGCCAGCAGCCAGATAGCGGGAGATCGCACCGGGGAGCTGTTTTTT. The V call is TRBV28, the J call TRBJ2-2; TRBD2 matches 9 bases. The ends lost 6 bases at V and 4 bases at J; junction bases unmatched: 9. Per germline, CDR1 MDHEN and CDR2 SYDVKM. This CDR3 comprises 16 residues. The variable domain in full, with the rest retrieved from reference TRBV28 and TRBJ2-2, is DVKVTQSSRYLVKRTGEKVFLECVQDMDHENMFWYRQDPGLGLRLIYFSYDVKMKEKGDIPEGYSVSREKKERFSLILESASTNQTSMYLCASSQIAGDRTGELFFGEGSRLTVL.

This rearrangement joins TRBV29-1 to TRBJ2-5; TRBD1 is a possible D gene (5 bases). CDR1 is SQVTM and CDR2 is ANQGSEA in the germline V gene. The CDR3 runs 13 residues. V lost 2 bases and J 0 bases, leaving 7 bases between the germline ends. CDR3 in amino acids: CSVERQNQETQYF. The CDR3, as DNA: TGCAGCGTTGAACGACAGAACCAAGAGACCCAGTACTTC.

CDR3 coding DNA: TGTGCCAGCAGCTTGCTCTGGGAGTTAGCTAACTATGGCTACACCTTC. Its protein is CASSLLWELANYGYTF. The chain combines TRBV5-8 with TRBJ1-2; D unresolved. Germline CDR1 SGHTS, CDR2 YDEGEE. Trimming stripped 1 base from V and 0 bases from J, with 13 bases between. The CDR3 has 16 residues.

This clonotype was seen many times. The chain uses TRBV29-1 and TRBJ1-1; 8 nucleotides match TRBD1. CDR3 length: 12 amino acids. V shed 7 bases and J 8 bases; nucleotides not matched to a gene: 9. CDR1 is SQVTM, CDR2 ANQGSEA, per germline. The CDR3 nucleotides read TGCAGCGCCCACCCGGGACAGGACGAAGCTTTCTTT. Encoded protein: CSAHPGQDEAFF.

This chain links TRBV27 with TRBJ2-7, with TRBD2 as a possible D gene (6 bases). V lost 3 bases and J lost 0, with 12 bases in between. Germline lookup yields CDR1 MNHEY and CDR2 SMNVEV (reference sequence). This CDR3 contains 15 residues. In DNA form, the CDR3 reads TGTGCCAGCAGTTTGGGAGGTATTGACTCCTACGAGCAGTACGTC. Protein product: CASSLGGIDSYEQYV.

The chain recombines TRBV19 with TRBJ1-1; perhaps TRBD1 as D (5 bases). From germline, CDR1 is LNHDA and CDR2 SQIVND (reference sequence). Trimming removed 9 bases at V and 6 bases at J, with 14 bases between. The CDR3 contains 12 residues. CDR3 sequence reads: CASCRAPAEAFF. The CDR3 region has the DNA TGTGCCAGCTGCAGGGCCCCCGCTGAAGCTTTCTTT.

This clonotype showed up just a few times. V gene TRBV27 combines with J gene TRBJ2-1; no definite D call. Deletions cut 3 bases from V and 8 bases from J, with 14 bases between. The CDR3 has 14 residues. Germline V gene data show CDR1 as MNHEY and CDR2 as SMNVEV (reference sequence). In DNA form, the CDR3 reads TGTGCCAGCAGTTTCTACGGCAGGTTGGATGAGCAGTTCTTC. Its translation is CASSFYGRLDEQFF.

This clonotype has a handful of counts. This chain links TRBV24-1 with TRBJ2-1; the D is unclear. This CDR3 has 16 amino acids. Germline V lookup: CDR1 KGHDR, CDR2 SFDVKD. V lost 3 bases and J lost 4, with 15 bases in between. CDR3 region: CATSDASAAFYNEQFF. The CDR3 DNA follows: TGTGCCACCAGTGATGCGAGCGCTGCTTTTTACAATGAGCAGTTCTTC.

This chain links TRBV20-1 with TRBJ1-2; D may be TRBD1 (6 bases). Per the germline V gene, CDR1 is DFQATT and CDR2 is SNEGSKA (reference sequence). The germline V and J ends were trimmed by 8 bases and 4 bases, with 17 bases remaining between them. CDR3 size: 13 residues. The CDR3 DNA reads as TGCAGTCACCCCCGGGGGCTGGGCTATGGCTACACCTTC. Translating it yields CSHPRGLGYGYTF.

This clonotype occurred a few times. The V call is TRBV7-8, the J call TRBJ1-4, with a possible D match to TRBD1 (5 bases). The ends were cut back, 5 bases at V and 8 bases at J, with 12 bases in the middle. The CDR3 runs 13 residues. CDR1 and CDR2 from the germline V gene are SGHVS and FQNEAQ. The CDR3, as DNA: TGTGCCAGCAGCCTTTGGGGGGAGGAAAAACTGTTTTTT. It codes for CASSLWGEEKLFF. Together with reference TRBV7-8 and TRBJ1-4, the CDR3 gives the full variable domain: GAGVSQSPRYKVAKRGQDVALRCDPISGHVSLFWYQQALGQGPEFLTYFQNEAQLDKSGLPSDRFFAERPEGSVSTLKIQRTQQEDSAVYLCASSLWGEEKLFFGSGTQLSVL.

This clonotype was recorded at least ten times. In DNA form, the CDR3 reads TGTGCCAGCAGCTTGGAGCGGGCCTCCTACGAGCAGTACTTC. Amino acid sequence: CASSLERASYEQYF. The gene calls are TRBV5-4 and TRBJ2-7; tentatively, D is TRBD2 (6 bases). Germline V gene data show CDR1 as SGHNT and CDR2 as YYREEE (reference sequence). The V and J ends lost 0 bases and 0 bases respectively, with 7 bases between them. The CDR3 totals 14 residues.

This clonotype came up a few times. The chain recombines TRBV12-3 or TRBV12-4 with TRBJ2-1; 8 bases align to TRBD2. This CDR3 region has 14 residues. The junction had 2 bases not matched to a gene; V was cut back by 3 bases and J by 4 bases. Here the CDR3 reads CASSFTSGYNEQFF. CDR3 DNA: TGTGCCAGCAGTTTCACTAGCGGATACAATGAGCAGTTCTTC.

The J gene is TRBJ1-2, the V gene TRBV7-2; D might be TRBD1 (5 bases). The germline gives CDR1 SGHTA, CDR2 FQGNSA. Trimming stripped 0 bases from V and 3 bases from J, with 11 bases between. The CDR3 contains 15 residues. CDR3 sequence: CASSLAGRQHYGYTF. The CDR3 DNA follows: TGTGCCAGCAGCTTAGCGGGGCGACAGCACTATGGCTACACCTTC.

V usage is TRBV9 and J usage is TRBJ2-4, with 11 bases matching TRBD2. The CDR3 spans 17 residues. Germline V lookup: CDR1 SGDLS, CDR2 YYNGEE. The junction had 6 bases not matched to a gene; V was cut back by 0 bases and J by 4 bases. The CDR3 region is CASSVDASGRTKNIQYF. The CDR3 DNA is TGTGCCAGCAGCGTAGATGCTAGCGGGAGGACGAAAAACATTCAGTACTTC. The variable domain in full, completed from reference TRBV9 and TRBJ2-4, reads DSGVTQTPKHLITATGQRVTLRCSPRSGDLSVYWYQQSLDQGLQFLIQYYNGEERAKGNILERFSAQQFPDLHSELNLSSLELGDSALYFCASSVDASGRTKNIQYFGAGTRLSVL.

The chain joins TRBV7-8 to TRBJ2-7; no clear D gene. CDR1 is SGHVS and CDR2 is FQNEAQ in the germline V gene. The V gene lost 1 base and the J gene lost 2 bases, with 9 bases spanning the gap. The CDR3 has 14 residues. CDR3 amino acids: CASSLVETTYEQYF. The CDR3 nucleotides are TGTGCCAGCAGCTTAGTGGAGACAACCTACGAGCAGTACTTC.